The rows below give T cell receptor beta chains drawn from one sample of a study of OX40 agonist ivuxolimab in advanced cancers. The assay was immunoSEQ multiplex PCR, and TCRdb's table has in-frame clones only and misses some. The sample holds about 69,000 clones, 80% to 90% seen once. The material was CD4+ or CD8+ T cells sorted from blood, obtained in a trial of the OX40 agonist ivuxolimab. The receptors here all came from an adult with an advanced solid tumor such as melanoma, head and neck, liver or kidney cancer. CDR3s include the opening cysteine and the closing phenylalanine or tryptophan. A D gene is named only where the DNA matches it firmly. Clone sizes are given selectively: once, few, many, or a class where the clone is expanded.

d_gene: -; v_gene: TRBV29-1; j_gene: TRBJ1-2; abundance: -; CDR3nt: TGCAGCGTTGATCTGCCAGAATATAACTATGGCTACACCTTC; CDR3aa: CSVDLPEYNYGYTF
d_gene: -; v_gene: TRBV4-3; j_gene: TRBJ1-4; abundance: -; CDR3nt: TGCGCCAGCAGCCAAGATCGGGGAAATGAAAAACTGTTTTTT; CDR3aa: CASSQDRGNEKLFF
d_gene: -; v_gene: TRBV27; j_gene: TRBJ2-7; abundance: -; CDR3nt: TGTGCCAGCAGTTCTCCGACTAGGGTAGTGCAGTACTTC; CDR3aa: CASSSPTRVVQYF
d_gene: -; v_gene: TRBV11-2; j_gene: TRBJ2-5; abundance: -; CDR3nt: TGTGCCAGCAGCTTAGTCGATCACCTAGGGACCCAGTACTTC; CDR3aa: CASSLVDHLGTQYF
d_gene: -; v_gene: TRBV28; j_gene: TRBJ1-1; abundance: -; CDR3nt: TGTGCCAGCAGTTTATTTAGGAAAAACACTGAAGCTTTCTTT; CDR3aa: CASSLFRKNTEAFF
d_gene: -; v_gene: TRBV5-5; j_gene: TRBJ1-1; abundance: -; CDR3nt: TGTGCCAGCTTTGCAGGGGTCGTGAACACTGAAGCTTTCTTT; CDR3aa: CASFAGVVNTEAFF
d_gene: TRBD1; v_gene: TRBV9; j_gene: TRBJ2-3; abundance: -; CDR3nt: TGTGCCAGCAGCGGACAGGGGTATACGCAGTATTTT; CDR3aa: CASSGQGYTQYF
d_gene: -; v_gene: TRBV6-5; j_gene: TRBJ2-1; abundance: -; CDR3nt: TGTGCCAGCAGTTACTCGATTGCAGGGTTCTACAATGAGCAGTTCTTC; CDR3aa: CASSYSIAGFYNEQFF
d_gene: -; v_gene: TRBV4-3; j_gene: TRBJ2-5; abundance: -; CDR3nt: TGCGCCAGCAGCCTAGAAATCGGTGGAGAGACCCAGTACTTC; CDR3aa: CASSLEIGGETQYF
d_gene: TRBD2; v_gene: TRBV7-9; j_gene: TRBJ2-7; abundance: -; CDR3nt: TGTGCCAGCAGCTCGACACTAGCGGGAGGCTACGAGCAGTACTTC; CDR3aa: CASSSTLAGGYEQYF
d_gene: TRBD1; v_gene: TRBV7-9; j_gene: TRBJ1-6; abundance: once; CDR3nt: TGTGCCAGCAGCGCCCGGGACAGGGGGGATTCACCCCTCCACTTT; CDR3aa: CASSARDRGDSPLHF
d_gene: -; v_gene: TRBV7-6; j_gene: TRBJ2-3; abundance: -; CDR3nt: TGTGCCAGCAGCTGGGGTGGGGGCACAGATACGCAGTATTTT; CDR3aa: CASSWGGGTDTQYF
d_gene: -; v_gene: TRBV28; j_gene: TRBJ1-1; abundance: -; CDR3nt: TGTGCCAGCAATATACTCGTGGGCACTGAAGCTTTCTTT; CDR3aa: CASNILVGTEAFF
d_gene: -; v_gene: TRBV27; j_gene: TRBJ1-5; abundance: -; CDR3nt: TGTGCCAGCAGTTTTGGGTGGAATCAGCCCCAGCATTTT; CDR3aa: CASSFGWNQPQHF
d_gene: -; v_gene: TRBV19; j_gene: TRBJ1-5; abundance: -; CDR3nt: TGTGCCAGTAGGGTAACAGGGCGCAATCAGCCCCAGCATTTT; CDR3aa: CASRVTGRNQPQHF
d_gene: -; v_gene: TRBV6-5; j_gene: TRBJ1-2; abundance: -; CDR3nt: TGTGCCAGCAGGTACTCAGGGAGCGTGGTCTATGGCTACACCTTC; CDR3aa: CASRYSGSVVYGYTF
d_gene: TRBD2; v_gene: TRBV4-1; j_gene: TRBJ2-7; abundance: -; CDR3nt: TGCGCCAGCAGCTCACTAGCGGGGGACTACGAGCAGTACTTC; CDR3aa: CASSSLAGDYEQYF
d_gene: TRBD2; v_gene: TRBV9; j_gene: TRBJ2-1; abundance: -; CDR3nt: TGTGCCAGCTCAGGACTAGCCAATGAGCAGTTCTTC; CDR3aa: CASSGLANEQFF
d_gene: TRBD1; v_gene: TRBV4-3; j_gene: TRBJ2-1; abundance: -; CDR3nt: TGCGCCAGCAGCCAGGGCAGGGGGTGGGATGAGCAGTTCTTC; CDR3aa: CASSQGRGWDEQFF
d_gene: TRBD1; v_gene: TRBV27; j_gene: TRBJ2-7; abundance: medium-sized; CDR3nt: TGTGCCAGCAGTTACATTGGACAGGGGTACGAGCAGTACTTC; CDR3aa: CASSYIGQGYEQYF
d_gene: TRBD2; v_gene: TRBV28; j_gene: TRBJ2-7; abundance: few; CDR3nt: TGTGCCAGCACCCCCGTGGGGGGGGAACTTAGGGAGCAGTACTTC; CDR3aa: CASTPVGGELREQYF
d_gene: -; v_gene: TRBV19; j_gene: TRBJ1-5; abundance: -; CDR3nt: TGTGCCAGTAGGCCTGTCGAGAGCAATCAGCCCCAGCATTTT; CDR3aa: CASRPVESNQPQHF
d_gene: -; v_gene: TRBV27; j_gene: TRBJ2-7; abundance: -; CDR3nt: TGTGCCAGCAGTTCGGGGTCCTCCTACGAGCAGTACTTC; CDR3aa: CASSSGSSYEQYF
d_gene: -; v_gene: TRBV30; j_gene: TRBJ2-5; abundance: -; CDR3nt: TGTGCCTGGGATGGCCCTACAGTTCAAGAGACCCAGTACTTC; CDR3aa: CAWDGPTVQETQYF
d_gene: TRBD1; v_gene: TRBV28; j_gene: TRBJ2-7; abundance: -; CDR3nt: TGTGCCAGCAGCTTCGACAGGGACGAGCAGTACTTC; CDR3aa: CASSFDRDEQYF
d_gene: TRBD1; v_gene: TRBV28; j_gene: TRBJ2-7; abundance: -; CDR3nt: TGTGCCAGCAGTCCCAGGGGGCTTGAGCAGTACTTC; CDR3aa: CASSPRGLEQYF
d_gene: -; v_gene: TRBV5-1; j_gene: TRBJ2-1; abundance: -; CDR3nt: TGCGCCAGCAGCCCGCGGGGGCCCTCGAACAATGAGCAGTTCTTC; CDR3aa: CASSPRGPSNNEQFF
d_gene: TRBD2; v_gene: TRBV4-3; j_gene: TRBJ2-3; abundance: few; CDR3nt: TGCGCCAGCAGCCAAGATTTCGCGGGAGGGGTCGCAGATACGCAGTATTTT; CDR3aa: CASSQDFAGGVADTQYF
d_gene: -; v_gene: TRBV7-9; j_gene: TRBJ2-3; abundance: -; CDR3nt: TGTGCCAGCAGCTTAGTTACCTACAACACAGATACGCAGTATTTT; CDR3aa: CASSLVTYNTDTQYF
d_gene: -; v_gene: TRBV7-9; j_gene: TRBJ1-1; abundance: -; CDR3nt: TGTGCCAGCAGCTCCGGTCCCCACACTGAAGCTTTCTTT; CDR3aa: CASSSGPHTEAFF
d_gene: -; v_gene: TRBV27; j_gene: TRBJ1-5; abundance: -; CDR3nt: TGTGCCAGCAGTACTGATCGGCGTCAGCCCCAGCATTTT; CDR3aa: CASSTDRRQPQHF
d_gene: -; v_gene: TRBV6-6; j_gene: TRBJ2-3; abundance: -; CDR3nt: TGTGCCAGCAGTTACTCGGTTCAGGGGGGCGGAGATACGCAGTATTTT; CDR3aa: CASSYSVQGGGDTQYF
d_gene: TRBD2; v_gene: TRBV9; j_gene: TRBJ2-2; abundance: -; CDR3nt: TGTGCCAGCAGCGTAGCGGGGCTAGCGGTTAACACCGGGGAGCTGTTTTTT; CDR3aa: CASSVAGLAVNTGELFF
d_gene: -; v_gene: TRBV30; j_gene: TRBJ1-1; abundance: few; CDR3nt: TGTGCCTGGAGTGTGTTTAACACTGAAGCTTTCTTT; CDR3aa: CAWSVFNTEAFF
d_gene: -; v_gene: TRBV10-3; j_gene: TRBJ2-3; abundance: -; CDR3nt: TGTGCCATCAGTGAGTCCGGCGGGTACACAGATACGCAGTATTTT; CDR3aa: CAISESGGYTDTQYF
d_gene: -; v_gene: TRBV29-1; j_gene: TRBJ1-2; abundance: -; CDR3nt: TGCAGCGTCGCCGGGCCCCGGAACAACTATGGCTACACCTTC; CDR3aa: CSVAGPRNNYGYTF
d_gene: -; v_gene: TRBV27; j_gene: TRBJ2-7; abundance: -; CDR3nt: TGTGCCAGCAGTTTATCCGCAGGGACCTACGAGCAGTACTTC; CDR3aa: CASSLSAGTYEQYF
d_gene: -; v_gene: TRBV9; j_gene: TRBJ2-5; abundance: -; CDR3nt: TGTGCCAGCAGCGTAGGGTCCAGGGTGGGAGAGACCCAGTACTTC; CDR3aa: CASSVGSRVGETQYF
d_gene: -; v_gene: TRBV28; j_gene: TRBJ2-1; abundance: -; CDR3nt: TGTGCCAGCAGTTTGGGCTCCTACAATGAGCAGTTCTTC; CDR3aa: CASSLGSYNEQFF
d_gene: -; v_gene: TRBV27; j_gene: TRBJ2-5; abundance: -; CDR3nt: TGTGCCAGCAGTCCCTGGGACGGTGACCAAGAGACCCAGTACTTC; CDR3aa: CASSPWDGDQETQYF
d_gene: -; v_gene: TRBV6-1; j_gene: TRBJ2-3; abundance: -; CDR3nt: TGTGCCAGCAGTCTTCTAGGTGGAAGACCAGATACGCAGTATTTT; CDR3aa: CASSLLGGRPDTQYF
d_gene: TRBD2; v_gene: TRBV7-9; j_gene: TRBJ2-5; abundance: -; CDR3nt: TGTGCCAGCAGCATGGGGACTAGCGTACAAGAGACCCAGTACTTC; CDR3aa: CASSMGTSVQETQYF
d_gene: TRBD2; v_gene: TRBV28; j_gene: TRBJ2-7; abundance: -; CDR3nt: TGTGCCAGCAGCCCCGGGACTAGCACATCGCTCACCTACGAGCAGTACTTC; CDR3aa: CASSPGTSTSLTYEQYF
d_gene: TRBD2; v_gene: TRBV7-9; j_gene: TRBJ2-3; abundance: -; CDR3nt: TGTGCCAGCAGCTCCGGACTAGTCGTACGTGGGACAGATACGCAGTATTTT; CDR3aa: CASSSGLVVRGTDTQYF
d_gene: -; v_gene: TRBV27; j_gene: TRBJ2-1; abundance: -; CDR3nt: TGTGCCAGCAGTTTACCCGGGCCCTACAATGAGCAGTTCTTC; CDR3aa: CASSLPGPYNEQFF
d_gene: -; v_gene: TRBV27; j_gene: TRBJ2-1; abundance: once; CDR3nt: TGTGCCAGCAGTTTATGGGGCCAGAACAATGAGCAGTTCTTC; CDR3aa: CASSLWGQNNEQFF
d_gene: -; v_gene: TRBV6-1; j_gene: TRBJ2-1; abundance: -; CDR3nt: TGTGCCGGTGCAGGGGACCAACCGCCCAATGAGCAGTTCTTC; CDR3aa: CAGAGDQPPNEQFF
d_gene: -; v_gene: TRBV29-1; j_gene: TRBJ2-3; abundance: -; CDR3nt: TGCAGCGTTGAAGAGGAAGAGGGGACAGATACGCAGTATTTT; CDR3aa: CSVEEEEGTDTQYF
d_gene: -; v_gene: TRBV5-4; j_gene: TRBJ2-5; abundance: -; CDR3nt: TGTGCCAGCAGCACAGAAGAAGAGACCCAGTACTTC; CDR3aa: CASSTEEETQYF
d_gene: -; v_gene: TRBV9; j_gene: TRBJ1-2; abundance: -; CDR3nt: TGTGCCAGCAGCGTAGGGGGCGGTGGCTACACCTTC; CDR3aa: CASSVGGGGYTF
d_gene: TRBD1; v_gene: TRBV7-9; j_gene: TRBJ1-5; abundance: -; CDR3nt: TGTGCCAGCAGCTTAGACAGGGGAGGCTATAGCAATCAGCCCCAGCATTTT; CDR3aa: CASSLDRGGYSNQPQHF
d_gene: TRBD2; v_gene: TRBV7-2; j_gene: TRBJ2-3; abundance: few; CDR3nt: TGTGCCAGCAGCTTAGGAGCGGGAGTGACAGATACGCAGTATTTT; CDR3aa: CASSLGAGVTDTQYF